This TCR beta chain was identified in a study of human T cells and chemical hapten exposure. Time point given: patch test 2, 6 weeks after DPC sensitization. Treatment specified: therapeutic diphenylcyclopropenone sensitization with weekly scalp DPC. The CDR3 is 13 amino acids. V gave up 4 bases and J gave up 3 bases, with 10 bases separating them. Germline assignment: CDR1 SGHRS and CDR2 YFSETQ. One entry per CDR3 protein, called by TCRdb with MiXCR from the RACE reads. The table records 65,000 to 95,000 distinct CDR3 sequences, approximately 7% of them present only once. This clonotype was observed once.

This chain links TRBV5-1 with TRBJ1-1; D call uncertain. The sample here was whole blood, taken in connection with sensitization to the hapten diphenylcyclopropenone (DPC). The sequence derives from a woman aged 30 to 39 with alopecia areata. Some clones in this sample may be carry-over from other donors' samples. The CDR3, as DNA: TGCGCCAGCAGCGTCAGGCCCCACACTGAAGCTTTCTTT. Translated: CASSVRPHTEAFF.